Listed here are 6 T cell receptor beta chains from one sample, sequenced in a study of CD4+ T cells in melanoma. Here immunoSEQ multiplex PCR was the method, and the copy in TCRdb shows in-frame clones only, minus some. The sample lists about 21,000 clones; 82% were seen once. Input material: cells from a culture (not recorded whether cultured in vitro). Receptors originate from a human donor with melanoma.

This chain joins TRBV5-6 and TRBJ1-3; D unclear. This CDR3 has 15 residues. Trimming left V 2 bases short and J 4 bases short, with 13 bases between. CDR1 and CDR2 from the germline V gene are SGHDT and YYEEEE. The CDR3 loop reads CASSFLQFDGNTIYF. CDR3 sequence (DNA): TGTGCCAGCAGCTTTTTACAGTTTGACGGAAACACCATATATTTT.

The rearrangement uses TRBV11-1 and TRBJ2-7; D ambiguous. Trimming removed 2 bases at V and 0 bases at J, with 8 bases between. Germline V gives CDR1 SGHAT, CDR2 FQDESV (reference sequence). CDR3 length: 14 amino acids. The CDR3 DNA reads TGTGCCAGCAGCTTAAGACTTGACTCCTACGAGCAGTACTTC. It is translated as CASSLRLDSYEQYF.

The chain recombines TRBV10-3 with TRBJ1-1; D uncertain. V lost 1 base, J lost 8 bases, and 5 bases lay in between. The germline CDR1 and CDR2 sequences are ENHRY and SYGVKD. This CDR3 has 11 residues. CDR3 residues: CAISEFREAFF. CDR3 nucleotide sequence: TGTGCCATCAGTGAGTTTCGGGAAGCTTTCTTT.

This sequence joins TRBV11-3 and TRBJ2-1; 8 nucleotides align to TRBD2. Trimming at V came to 5 bases and at J to 3 bases, leaving 0 bases not matched to a gene. This CDR3 region has 13 residues. In germline, CDR1 is SGHNT, CDR2 YENEEA. The CDR3 spells CASSRGGYNEQFF. CDR3 in DNA: TGTGCCAGCAGCCGGGGGGGCTACAATGAGCAGTTCTTC.

This clone was seen once. This rearrangement joins TRBV30 to TRBJ1-1; D possibly corresponds to TRBD1 (6 bases). The V end was cut by 1 base, the J end by 11 bases, with 20 bases between. The V gene's germline CDR1 is GTSNPN and CDR2 SVGIG (reference sequence). CDR3 length equals 14 residues. The CDR3 here is CAWSAGGGGFRAFF. CDR3 nucleotides: TGTGCCTGGAGTGCCGGGGGAGGGGGATTTAGGGCTTTCTTT.

This clone was seen a single time. The chain recombines TRBV5-1 with TRBJ1-1; no clear D. The germline V and J ends were trimmed by 0 bases and 4 bases, with 7 bases remaining between them. This CDR3 spans 13 amino acids. The germline gives CDR1 SGHRS, CDR2 YFSETQ. CDR3 sequence: CASSLVQATEAFF. The CDR3 DNA sequence: TGCGCCAGCAGCTTGGTGCAGGCCACTGAAGCTTTCTTT.